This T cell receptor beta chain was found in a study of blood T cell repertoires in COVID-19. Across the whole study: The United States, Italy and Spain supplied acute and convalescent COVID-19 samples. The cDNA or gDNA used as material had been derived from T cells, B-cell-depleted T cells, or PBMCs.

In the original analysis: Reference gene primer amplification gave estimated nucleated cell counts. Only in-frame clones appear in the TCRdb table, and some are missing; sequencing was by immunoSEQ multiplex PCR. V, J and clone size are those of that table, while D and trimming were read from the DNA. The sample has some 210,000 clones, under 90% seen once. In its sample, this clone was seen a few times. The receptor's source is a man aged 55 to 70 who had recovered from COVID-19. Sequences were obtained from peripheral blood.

CDR3 sequence reads: CASSSRTQTATNEKLFF. The CDR3 nucleotides are TGTGCCAGCAGTTCCCGGACCCAGACAGCAACTAATGAAAAACTGTTTTTT. The chain employs TRBV6-2 or TRBV6-3 and TRBJ1-4; TRBD1 might be the D (5 bases). The CDR3 totals 17 residues. CDR1 MNHEY and CDR2 SVGEGT come from the germline V gene. Trimming stripped 4 bases from V and 0 bases from J, with 15 bases between.